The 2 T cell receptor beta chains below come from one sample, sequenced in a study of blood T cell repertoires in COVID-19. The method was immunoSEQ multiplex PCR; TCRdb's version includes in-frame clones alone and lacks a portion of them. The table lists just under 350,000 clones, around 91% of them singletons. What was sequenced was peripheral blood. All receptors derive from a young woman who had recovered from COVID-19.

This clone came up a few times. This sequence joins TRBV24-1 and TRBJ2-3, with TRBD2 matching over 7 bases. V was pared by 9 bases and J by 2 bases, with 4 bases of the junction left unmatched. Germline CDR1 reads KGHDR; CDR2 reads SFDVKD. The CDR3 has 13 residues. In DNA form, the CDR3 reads TGTGCCACCGGCCGGGAGGTCACAGATACGCAGTATTTT. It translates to CATGREVTDTQYF.

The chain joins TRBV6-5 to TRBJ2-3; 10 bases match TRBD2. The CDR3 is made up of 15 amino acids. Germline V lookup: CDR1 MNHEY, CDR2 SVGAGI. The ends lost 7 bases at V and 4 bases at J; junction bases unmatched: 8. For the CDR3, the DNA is TGTGCCAGCAACCGACTAGCGGGCAGTCCAGATACGCAGTATTTT. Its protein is CASNRLAGSPDTQYF.